A single sample is the source of the 7 T cell receptor beta chains below, sequenced in a study of T cells in localized non-small cell lung cancer (dated by TCRdb to 2020 to 2021). Libraries were made using the immunoSEQ multiplex PCR assay. The table comes from immuneACCESS by way of TCRdb, which keeps in-frame sequences with V and J called. Part of the clones is missing from these tables; in studies checked, under half for an unresolved V gene and the rest for unknown reasons. The sample yields about 52,000 clones; over 70% were counted once. The ten top clones hold approximately 4.8% of the sample. This sample comprised PBMCs, obtained before any cancer treatment. These TCRs come from a woman aged 35-75 years with stage II lung adenocarcinoma.

The chain joins TRBV5-1 to TRBJ1-1, with D perhaps TRBD1 (5 bases). The CDR3 contains 14 residues. V lost 4 bases, J lost 8 bases, and 18 bases lay in between. In germline, CDR1 is SGHRS, CDR2 YFSETQ. The CDR3 region is CASSPSRSGTEAFF. CDR3 nucleotide sequence: TGCGCCAGCAGCCCTTCCCGATCCGGGACCGAAGCTTTCTTT.

The chain carries TRBV28 and TRBJ2-7; 8 positions agree with TRBD1. Germline V gives CDR1 MDHEN, CDR2 SYDVKM. This CDR3 is built from 15 residues. Germline trimming cut 7 bases from V and 0 bases from J; bases unmatched to any gene: 8. The chain's CDR3 is CASNGGQGSSYEQYF. The DNA of the CDR3 is TGTGCCAGCAACGGTGGACAGGGAAGCTCCTACGAGCAGTACTTC.

This chain connects TRBV10-3 to TRBJ1-2; D call uncertain. Germline V gene lookup returns CDR1 ENHRY and CDR2 SYGVKD. Trimming took off 7 bases at V and 3 bases at J, with 18 bases between the two ends. The CDR3 sequence is 15 residues long. CDR3 loop: CAITAFGLRDYGYTF. Written as DNA, the CDR3 is TGTGCCATCACCGCATTCGGGCTTCGAGACTATGGCTACACCTTC.

J is TRBJ1-3 and V is TRBV29-1, with D unclear. The germline CDR1 and CDR2 sequences are SQVTM and ANQGSEA. This CDR3 contains 14 residues. V lost 0 bases and J lost 1, with 7 bases in between. The CDR3 DNA is TGCAGCGTTGAAGACACGCTATCTGGAAACACCATATATTTT. Translating gives CSVEDTLSGNTIYF. The full variable domain, with the rest looked up from reference TRBV29-1 and TRBJ1-3, is SAVISQKPSRDICQRGTSLTIQCQVDSQVTMMFWYRQQPGQSLTLIATANQGSEATYESGFVIDKFPISRPNLTFSTLTVSNMSPEDSSIYLCSVEDTLSGNTIYFGEGSWLTVV.

The gene calls are TRBV30 and TRBJ2-3; no clear D gene. CDR3 length equals 13 residues. Per the germline V gene, CDR1 is GTSNPN and CDR2 is SVGIG (reference sequence). V was cut by 4 bases and J by 1 base, with 9 bases left in between. Here the CDR3 DNA reads TGTGCCTGGAATGTGGCCGGCACAGATACGCAGTATTTT. This translates into CAWNVAGTDTQYF.

This clone was seen more than once but under ten times. The V call is TRBV25-1, the J call TRBJ2-1; 8 nucleotides match TRBD1. The CDR3 totals 13 residues. The germline V gene encodes CDR1 MGHDK and CDR2 SYGVNS. The junction had 2 bases not matched to a gene; V was cut back by 6 bases and J by 4 bases. This CDR3 is CASRDRAYNEQFF. The CDR3 coding sequence is TGTGCCAGCAGGGACAGGGCGTACAATGAGCAGTTCTTC.

The chain couples TRBV19 to TRBJ2-1; the D call may be TRBD1 or TRBD2 (6 bases each). CDR3 length: 16 amino acids. V was shortened by 9 bases and J by 0 bases, with 18 bases between the two germline ends. Germline CDR1 LNHDA, CDR2 SQIVND (reference sequence). The DNA for the CDR3 is TGTGCCAGCCGGGGGCGGGAAAAAAGCTCCTACAATGAGCAGTTCTTC. This codes for CASRGREKSSYNEQFF.